This T cell receptor (beta chain) originates from a study of OX40 agonist ivuxolimab in advanced cancers. A note on the overall study: The costimulatory receptor OX40 (CD134) was targeted by ivuxolimab, a fully human IgG2 agonistic monoclonal antibody. Intravenous ivuxolimab was administered to patients every 2 weeks at six dose levels: 0.01, 0.1, 0.3, 1.5, 3 and 10 mg/kg. The paper describes the monotherapy dose-escalation part (N of about 50 patients) of the phase I trial of ivuxolimab. In the dose-escalation cohort, 82.7% of patients were male, and the mean age was around 60 years, with a range of 23 to 79. Of the roughly 51 dose-escalation patients, hepatocellular carcinoma was present in about 20, melanoma in around 15, renal cell carcinoma in 9 and head and neck cancer in 9. Peripheral TCRbeta sequencing was intended to test whether TCR sequence diversity was altered and clonal T-cell expansion was caused by ivuxolimab. Prior anti-PD-1, anti-PD-L1 or anti-CTLA-4 therapy was permitted, and 40% of dose-escalation patients had received checkpoint inhibitors. Partial responses were achieved by three dose-escalation patients, of whom one had hepatocellular carcinoma and two had cutaneous melanoma.

The research as a whole found: On average, CD8+ T cells showed more expanded clones than CD4+ T cells after ivuxolimab. At doses of 0.1 to 3.0 mg/kg, clonal expansion of both CD4+ and CD8+ T cells in blood was seen between baseline and week 6. The antigen specificity of the peripheral T cells that underwent clonal expansion was not determined. Low levels of normalized T-cell clonal expansion were also shown by some nonresponding patients. In partial responders in the 0.1-3.0 mg/kg groups, normalized peripheral clonal expansion was found to be among the lowest, especially among CD8+ T cells.

Concerning this clone itself: Its antigen remains unidentified. Within one base of it there is no much larger clone, and no base qualities were kept.

V is cut back by 6 bases and J by 5 bases, with 3 bases in the junction unmatched. CDR1 and CDR2 are drawn from the germline V gene (reference sequence): SEHNR, FQNEAQ. The CDR3 sequence holds 13 residues, the cysteine and phenylalanine included. Of the read, only the CDR3 DNA is kept; its 39 bases are in frame from base 1. Genomic DNA was extracted from sorted cells for sequencing of the TCRbeta CDR3 region. TCRbeta CDR3 regions were sequenced using the immunoSEQ Assay. The source is immuneACCESS, and TCRdb retained only in-frame sequences with V and J called. Part of the clones is not carried over; for the studies checked, unresolved V genes explain less than half of this, and the remainder is unexplained. This sample is represented by approximately 60,000 clones; roughly 82% of them were singletons. Jointly, the top ten make up about 2% of the sample. Patients with autoimmune disease history or receiving systemic immunosuppression were excluded from the trial. In every dose cohort, peripheral blood was drawn for TCR sequencing at baseline, cycle 4 day 1, and cycle 7 day 1. Samples were obtained from an open-label, multicenter, first-in-human phase I dose-escalation trial of ivuxolimab. Adults with locally advanced or metastatic melanoma, renal cell carcinoma, hepatocellular carcinoma or head and neck squamous cell carcinoma were enrolled in the trial. Before TCR sequencing, CD4+ and CD8+ T cells were separately sorted from peripheral blood.

The rearrangement combines TRBV7-9 with TRBJ2-5, with TRBD2 identical over 10 junction bases. This specimen was CD4+ or CD8+ T cells sorted from blood, taken in a trial of the OX40 agonist ivuxolimab. This receptor was obtained from an adult with an advanced solid tumor such as melanoma, head and neck, liver or kidney cancer. The CDR3 sequence is CASSPGLAETQYF. The nucleotide sequence reads as follows: TGTGCCAGCAGTCCGGGACTAGCGGAGACCCAGTACTTC.